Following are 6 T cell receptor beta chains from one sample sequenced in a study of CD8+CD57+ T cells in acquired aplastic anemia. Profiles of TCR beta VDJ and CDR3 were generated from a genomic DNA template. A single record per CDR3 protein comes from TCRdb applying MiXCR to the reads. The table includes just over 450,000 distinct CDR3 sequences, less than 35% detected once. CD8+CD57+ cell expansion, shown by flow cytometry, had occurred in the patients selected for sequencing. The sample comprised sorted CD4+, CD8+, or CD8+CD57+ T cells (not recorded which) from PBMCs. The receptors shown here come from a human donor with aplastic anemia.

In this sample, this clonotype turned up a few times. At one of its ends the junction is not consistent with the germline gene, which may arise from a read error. The CDR3 DNA reads as TGTGCCAGCAGTTACGGTCTAGCGGGAGCCTACAATGAGCAGTTCTTC. Encoded protein: CASSYGLAGAYNEQFF. The genes are TRBV10-3 and TRBJ2-1, with 10 bases that match TRBD2. CDR1 and CDR2 from the germline V gene are ENHRY and SYGVKD. The CDR3 covers 16 residues.

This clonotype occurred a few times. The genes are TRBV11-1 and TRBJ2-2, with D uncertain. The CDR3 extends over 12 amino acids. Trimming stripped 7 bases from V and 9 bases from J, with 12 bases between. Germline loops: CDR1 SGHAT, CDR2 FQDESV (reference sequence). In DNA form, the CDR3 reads TGTGCCAGCAACTTCTCCGGAAGGGAGCTGTTTTTT. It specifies CASNFSGRELFF.

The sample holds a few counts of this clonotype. Written as DNA, the CDR3 is TGTGCCAGTAGTAAACGGACGAGACCTAGCACAGATACGCAGTATTTT. Its protein is CASSKRTRPSTDTQYF. The rearrangement links TRBV19 to TRBJ2-3; no clear D. The V end lost 4 bases, the J end lost 0 bases, and 14 bases lay between the germline ends. CDR1 is LNHDA and CDR2 is SQIVND in the germline V gene (reference sequence). This CDR3 contains 16 residues.

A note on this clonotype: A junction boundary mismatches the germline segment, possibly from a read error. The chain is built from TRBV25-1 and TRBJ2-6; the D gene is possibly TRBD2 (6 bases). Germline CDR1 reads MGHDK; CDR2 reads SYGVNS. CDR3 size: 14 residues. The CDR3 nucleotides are TGTGCTAGGGTAGGGGACTCTGGAGCCAACGTCCTGACTTTC. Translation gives CARVGDSGANVLTF.

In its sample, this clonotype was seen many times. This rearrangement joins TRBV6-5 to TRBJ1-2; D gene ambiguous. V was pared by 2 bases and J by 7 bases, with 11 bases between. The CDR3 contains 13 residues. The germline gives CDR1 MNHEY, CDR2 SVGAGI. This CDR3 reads CASSYDGIVGYTF. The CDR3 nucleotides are TGTGCCAGCAGTTACGATGGGATTGTTGGCTACACCTTC.

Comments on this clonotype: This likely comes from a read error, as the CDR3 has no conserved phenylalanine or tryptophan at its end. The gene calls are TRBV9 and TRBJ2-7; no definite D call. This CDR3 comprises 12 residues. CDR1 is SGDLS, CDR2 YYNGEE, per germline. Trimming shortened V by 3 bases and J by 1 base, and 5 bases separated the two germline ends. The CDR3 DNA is TGTGCCAGCAGCGGGGATTCCTACGAGCAGTACCTC. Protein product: CASSGDSYEQYL.